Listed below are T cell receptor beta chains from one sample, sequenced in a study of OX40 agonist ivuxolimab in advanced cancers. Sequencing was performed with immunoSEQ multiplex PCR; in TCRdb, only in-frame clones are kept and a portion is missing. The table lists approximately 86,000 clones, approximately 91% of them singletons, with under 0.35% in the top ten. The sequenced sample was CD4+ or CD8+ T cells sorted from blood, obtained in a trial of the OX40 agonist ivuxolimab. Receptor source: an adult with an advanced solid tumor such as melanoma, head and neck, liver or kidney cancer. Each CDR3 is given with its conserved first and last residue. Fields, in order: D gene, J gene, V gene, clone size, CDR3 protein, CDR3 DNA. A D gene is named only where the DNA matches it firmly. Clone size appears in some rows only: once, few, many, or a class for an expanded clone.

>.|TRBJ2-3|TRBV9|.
CASSPSGPRDTQYF
TGTGCCAGCAGCCCCTCTGGGCCGAGAGATACGCAGTATTTT
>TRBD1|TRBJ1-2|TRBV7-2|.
CASSTRTGAHQGGYTF
TGTGCCAGCAGCACCCGGACAGGGGCGCACCAAGGGGGCTACACCTTC
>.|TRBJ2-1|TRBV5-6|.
CASSLRYNEQFF
TGTGCCAGCAGCTTGAGATACAATGAGCAGTTCTTC
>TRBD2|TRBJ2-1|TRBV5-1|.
CASSLGTSGRANNEQFF
TGCGCCAGCAGCTTGGGCACTAGCGGGAGGGCCAACAATGAGCAGTTCTTC
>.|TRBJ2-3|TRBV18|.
CASSKQGTSTDTQYF
TGTGCCAGCTCAAAACAGGGGACTAGCACAGATACGCAGTATTTT
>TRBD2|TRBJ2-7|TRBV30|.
CAWRSAGGLSSYEQYF
TGTGCCTGGAGGTCGGCGGGAGGGCTTTCCTCCTACGAGCAGTACTTC
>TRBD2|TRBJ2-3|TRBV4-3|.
CASSQDFREGWTDTQYF
TGCGCCAGCAGCCAAGATTTTCGGGAGGGGTGGACAGATACGCAGTATTTT
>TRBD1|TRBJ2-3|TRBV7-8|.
CASSPGTGTDTQYF
TGTGCCAGCAGCCCCGGGACAGGTACAGATACGCAGTATTTT
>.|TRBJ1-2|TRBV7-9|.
CASSLTGRLKTNGYTF
TGTGCCAGCAGCTTAACAGGAAGACTGAAGACTAATGGCTACACCTTC
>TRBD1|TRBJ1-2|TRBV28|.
CASRGQWDYGYTF
TGTGCCAGCAGGGGACAGTGGGACTATGGCTACACCTTC
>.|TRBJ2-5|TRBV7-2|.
CASSLKRSQETQYF
TGTGCCAGCAGCCTCAAGAGAAGTCAAGAGACCCAGTACTTC
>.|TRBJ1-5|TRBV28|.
CATTSRGSGNQPQHF
TGTGCCACCACCTCGAGAGGGTCCGGCAATCAGCCCCAGCATTTT
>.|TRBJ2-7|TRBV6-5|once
CASSYDSRYEQYF
TGTGCCAGCAGTTACGACAGCCGCTACGAGCAGTACTTC
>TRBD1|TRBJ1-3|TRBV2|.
CARETGGFSGNTIYF
TGTGCCAGAGAGACAGGGGGATTCTCTGGAAACACCATATATTTT
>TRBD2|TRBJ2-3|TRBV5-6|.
CASSLWREDTQYF
TGTGCCAGCAGCTTGTGGCGGGAGGATACGCAGTATTTT
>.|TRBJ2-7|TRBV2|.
CASSVESSGEQYF
TGTGCCAGCAGTGTTGAATCGAGCGGCGAGCAGTACTTC
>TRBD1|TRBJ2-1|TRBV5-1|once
CASSLDRGLSNEQFF
TGCGCCAGCAGCTTGGACAGGGGGCTGTCCAATGAGCAGTTCTTC
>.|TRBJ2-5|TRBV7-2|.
CASSSVQAGWETQYF
TGTGCCAGCAGCTCAGTGCAGGCGGGTTGGGAGACCCAGTACTTC
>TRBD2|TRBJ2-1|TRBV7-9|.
CASSLGGLARNEQFF
TGTGCCAGCAGCTTAGGGGGACTAGCCCGCAATGAGCAGTTCTTC
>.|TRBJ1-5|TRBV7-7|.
CASNLDQPQHF
TGTGCCAGCAATCTTGATCAGCCCCAGCATTTT
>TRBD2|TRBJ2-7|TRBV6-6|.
CASSGTSDYEQYF
TGTGCCAGCAGTGGGACTAGCGACTACGAGCAGTACTTC
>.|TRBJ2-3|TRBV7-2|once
CASSLTQGTDTQYF
TGTGCCAGCAGCTTAACGCAGGGCACAGATACGCAGTATTTT
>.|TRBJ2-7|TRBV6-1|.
CASSETFLPTPYEQYF
TGTGCCAGCAGTGAAACCTTTTTACCGACCCCCTACGAGCAGTACTTC
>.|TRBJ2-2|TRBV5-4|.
CASSLAASNTGELFF
TGTGCCAGCAGCTTAGCGGCCTCGAACACCGGGGAGCTGTTTTTT
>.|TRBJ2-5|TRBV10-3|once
CAIKGQEETQYF
TGTGCCATCAAGGGCCAGGAGGAGACCCAGTACTTC
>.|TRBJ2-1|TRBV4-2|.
CASSQDPREPEQFF
TGTGCCAGCAGCCAAGATCCCCGCGAACCTGAGCAGTTCTTC
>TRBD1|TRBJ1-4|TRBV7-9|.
CASSPLGQTTNEKLFF
TGTGCCAGCAGCCCCTTGGGACAGACAACTAATGAAAAACTGTTTTTT
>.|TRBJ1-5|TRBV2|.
CASTGARGNQPQHF
TGTGCCAGCACTGGGGCGCGGGGCAATCAGCCCCAGCATTTT
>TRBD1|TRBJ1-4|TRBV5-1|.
CASSSGTAFTTNEKLFF
TGCGCCAGCAGCTCAGGGACAGCCTTTACAACTAATGAAAAACTGTTTTTT
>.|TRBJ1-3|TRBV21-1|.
CASSKAAGGPVPHSGNTIYF
TGTGCCAGCAGCAAAGCCGCCGGGGGCCCCGTTCCACACTCTGGAAACACCATATATTTT
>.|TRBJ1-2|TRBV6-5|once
CASSYGQRSAGYTF
TGTGCCAGCAGTTATGGCCAGCGGTCTGCTGGCTACACCTTC
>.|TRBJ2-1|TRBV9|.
CASSVGGTHNEQFF
TGTGCCAGCAGCGTAGGAGGGACCCACAATGAGCAGTTCTTC
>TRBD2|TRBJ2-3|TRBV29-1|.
CSVDAASGPRGDTQYF
TGCAGCGTTGATGCAGCTAGCGGTCCCCGGGGAGATACGCAGTATTTT
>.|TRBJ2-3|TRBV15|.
CATSRGRTDTQYF
TGTGCCACCAGCAGAGGGAGAACAGATACGCAGTATTTT
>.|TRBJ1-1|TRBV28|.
CASSWGSSNTEAFF
TGTGCCAGCAGTTGGGGGAGTTCGAACACTGAAGCTTTCTTT